This TCR beta chain originates from a study of T cell responses to AZD1222 COVID-19 vaccine. Study overall: The analysis combined second doses at about 4 or about 12 weeks.

Study-level findings and limits: Baseline serostatus was positive in only a handful of AZD1222 recipients. Across the whole spike, CD4 TCRs peaked at regions 160-218 and 743-854. A reported finding is that nearly half of spike-specific TCRs target unmutated variant regions.

This clone has only one observation. Its antigen remains unknown. The V segment lost 6 bases and the J segment 6 bases; nucleotides outside the gene matches: 7. Germline V gene lookup returns CDR1 MNHEY and CDR2 SVGAGI. CDR3 size: 13 residues. Method: immunoSEQ multiplex PCR; TCRdb's copy keeps in-frame clones and lacks some. The table lists 150,000 to 200,000 clones, over 80% of them singletons, with approximately 2% in the top ten. The V and J genes are TRBV6-5 and TRBJ1-2, with TRBD1 matching over 7 bases. The receptor was isolated from an adult in good health. The sample here was peripheral blood, taken on day 0 of AZD1222 vaccination. In DNA form, the CDR3 reads TGTGCCAGCAGGGATCTAGGGGGCGATGGCTACACCTTC. The encoded protein is CASRDLGGDGYTF.